This T cell receptor (beta chain) emerged from a study of early T cells in non-severe SARS-CoV-2 infection. For the study at large: Sequenced material consisted of bulk RNA (from unsorted whole blood), and chains were unpaired. The study, taken as a whole, reports: Missing private and CD4 specificities, VDJdb matching favored anti-spike CD8 responses.

The length of the CDR3 is 14 residues. V shed 0 bases, J shed 7 bases, and the junction held 4 bases outside the gene matches. Unique molecular identifiers tagged individual cDNA molecules. MiXCR, run by TCRdb on the 5' RACE reads, gives a single entry per CDR3 protein. Counted here are tens of thousands of distinct CDR3 sequences, approximately 5.9% occurring once; the ten biggest clones make up under 5.5%. There are many counts of this clonotype. Its matching antigen is unknown. The TCR comes from an adult who was a healthcare worker with PCR-confirmed SARS-CoV-2 infection or an uninfected control (not recorded which). V is TRBV23-1 and J is TRBJ1-1; 8 bases are shared with TRBD1. TRBV23-1 is filed as an ORF, its function uncertain. Sequencing used whole blood, obtained at baseline. The CDR3 here is CASSQSDRDIEAFF. The CDR3 region has the DNA TGCGCCAGCAGTCAATCGGACAGGGACATTGAAGCTTTCTTT.